This T cell receptor beta chain stems from a study of low-dose radiotherapy and immunotherapy resistance in tumors. Study information: Across 26 weeks, 13 Gy in total went to Cohort 2, delivered as 1 Gy per fraction every two weeks. Patients were treated with intravenous nivolumab at 240 mg every two weeks and were also dosed with ipilimumab at 1 mg/kg every six weeks.

Time point meaning: after trial treatment. As for treatment: LDRT plus nivolumab, ipilimumab, low-dose cyclophosphamide and aspirin (RACIN trial). Along with nivolumab and ipilimumab, donors received aspirin, low-dose cyclophosphamide and low-dose radiotherapy. With a V-primer adapter and a constant-region primer, TCRs were amplified for approximately 20 PCR cycles. A single record per CDR3 protein comes from TCRdb applying MiXCR to the reads. The sample contains about 52,000 distinct CDR3 sequences, approximately 33% of which appear only once. This clonotype was seen many times. The sequenced sample was PBMCs, obtained after low-dose radiotherapy plus immunotherapy. The source is a male donor with rectosigmoid adenocarcinoma.

Written as DNA, the CDR3 is TGTGCCAGTAGCCCACAGGAGTCTGGGGCCAACGTCCTGACTTTC. Translation gives CASSPQESGANVLTF. The chain couples TRBV19 to TRBJ2-6, with D possibly TRBD1 on 5 matching bases. Germline V lookup: CDR1 LNHDA, CDR2 SQIVND (reference sequence). Trimming took 6 bases from V and 1 from J, leaving 10 bases between them. The CDR3 loop spans 15 amino acids. Filled out from reference TRBV19 and TRBJ2-6, the complete variable domain reads DGGITQSPKYLFRKEGQNVTLSCEQNLNHDAMYWYRQDPGQGLRLIYYSQIVNDFQKGDIAEGYSVSREKKESFPLTVTSAQKNPTAFYLCASSPQESGANVLTFGAGSRLTVL.